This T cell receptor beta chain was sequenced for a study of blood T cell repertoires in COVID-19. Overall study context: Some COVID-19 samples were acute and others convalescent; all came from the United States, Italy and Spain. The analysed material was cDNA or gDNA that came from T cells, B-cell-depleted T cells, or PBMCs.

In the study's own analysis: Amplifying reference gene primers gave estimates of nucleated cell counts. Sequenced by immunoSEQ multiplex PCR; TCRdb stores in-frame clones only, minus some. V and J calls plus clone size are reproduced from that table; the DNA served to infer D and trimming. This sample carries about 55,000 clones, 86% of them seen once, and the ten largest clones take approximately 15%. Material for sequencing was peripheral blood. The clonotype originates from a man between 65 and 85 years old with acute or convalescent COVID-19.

The DNA of the CDR3 is TGTGCCAGCACCCCGGCTGGGGGCCTCTATGGCTACACCTTC. Its translation is CASTPAGGLYGYTF. The chain links TRBV7-6 to TRBJ1-2, with D possibly matching TRBD1 (6 bases). Trimming pared 7 bases from V and 4 bases from J, leaving 16 bases between. CDR1 and CDR2 from the germline V gene are SGHVS and FNYEAQ. CDR3 length equals 14 residues. Full variable domain (outside the CDR3, taken from reference TRBV7-6 and TRBJ1-2): GAGVSQSPRYKVTKRGQDVALRCDPISGHVSLYWYRQALGQGPEFLTYFNYEAQQDKSGLPNDRFSAERPEGSISTLTIQRTEQRDSAMYRCASTPAGGLYGYTFGSGTRLTVV.